The rows below give T cell receptor beta chains drawn from one sample of a study of CD8 T cells in ankylosing spondylitis. TCRdb re-derived calls from the 5' RACE reads in MiXCR, one entry per CDR3 protein. The table lists 350,000 to 400,000 distinct CDR3 sequences, about 20% of them singletons. The sequenced sample consisted of blood, either unsorted or a sorted T cell fraction (not recorded which). The receptors were sampled from a male donor with ankylosing spondylitis or in good health (not recorded which). Both conserved end residues are part of each CDR3. Fields, in order: J gene, D gene, clone size, V gene, CDR3 protein, CDR3 DNA. A D gene is named only where the DNA matches it firmly. Clone size is not always given. Where it is, it says once, few, many or a class for expanded clones.

J gene: TRBJ1-2
D gene: NA
clone size: few
V gene: TRBV29-1
CDR3 protein: CSVELRAGRSGYTF
CDR3 DNA: TGCAGCGTTGAATTACGGGCCGGGCGAAGTGGCTACACCTTC

J gene: TRBJ2-5
D gene: TRBD2
clone size: many
V gene: TRBV27
CDR3 protein: CASSLLAGGRETQYF
CDR3 DNA: TGTGCCAGCAGTTTACTAGCGGGGGGAAGAGAGACCCAGTACTTC

J gene: TRBJ2-2
D gene: NA
clone size: few
V gene: TRBV10-2
CDR3 protein: CASTPGGPTGELFF
CDR3 DNA: TGCGCCAGCACCCCCGGGGGGCCCACCGGGGAGCTGTTTTTT

J gene: TRBJ2-7
D gene: NA
clone size: few
V gene: TRBV29-1
CDR3 protein: CSVVASQVSSYEQYF
CDR3 DNA: TGCAGCGTTGTGGCGTCGCAGGTTAGCTCCTACGAGCAGTACTTC

J gene: TRBJ2-2
D gene: NA
clone size: few
V gene: TRBV29-1
CDR3 protein: CSVGDAGELFF
CDR3 DNA: TGCAGCGTTGGGGACGCCGGGGAGCTGTTTTTT

J gene: TRBJ2-3
D gene: NA
clone size: few
V gene: TRBV25-1
CDR3 protein: CASSSYRDQTDTQYF
CDR3 DNA: TGTGCCAGCAGTTCTTACAGGGACCAGACAGATACGCAGTATTTT

J gene: TRBJ2-7
D gene: TRBD1
clone size: few
V gene: TRBV2
CDR3 protein: CASSVGTGSEQYF
CDR3 DNA: TGTGCCAGCAGTGTGGGGACAGGAAGCGAGCAGTACTTC

J gene: TRBJ2-7
D gene: NA
clone size: NA
V gene: TRBV20-1
CDR3 protein: CSAIRGNLYEQYF
CDR3 DNA: TGCAGTGCTATACGGGGGAACCTCTACGAGCAGTACTTC

J gene: TRBJ1-6
D gene: NA
clone size: many
V gene: TRBV20-1
CDR3 protein: CSARDSWSLSYNSPLHF
CDR3 DNA: TGCAGTGCTAGAGATTCGTGGAGCCTCTCCTATAATTCACCCCTCCACTTT

J gene: TRBJ2-7
D gene: TRBD2
clone size: NA
V gene: TRBV7-9
CDR3 protein: CASSAWGGGYEQYF
CDR3 DNA: TGTGCCAGCAGCGCCTGGGGGGGTGGCTACGAGCAGTACTTC

J gene: TRBJ2-3
D gene: NA
clone size: NA
V gene: TRBV30
CDR3 protein: CAWSSLGPDTQYF
CDR3 DNA: TGTGCCTGGAGTTCCCTGGGCCCAGATACGCAGTATTTT

J gene: TRBJ2-1
D gene: NA
clone size: few
V gene: TRBV10-3
CDR3 protein: CAISESRPSALNEQFF
CDR3 DNA: TGTGCCATCAGTGAGTCCCGACCCTCTGCTCTCAATGAGCAGTTCTTC

J gene: TRBJ2-7
D gene: NA
clone size: NA
V gene: TRBV27
CDR3 protein: CASSYLGQGDEQYF
CDR3 DNA: TGTGCCAGCAGTTATCTGGGGCAGGGTGACGAGCAGTACTTC

J gene: TRBJ2-7
D gene: NA
clone size: few
V gene: TRBV27
CDR3 protein: CASSFSEGNYPYEQYF
CDR3 DNA: TGTGCCAGCAGTTTTTCGGAGGGGAACTACCCGTACGAGCAGTACTTC

J gene: TRBJ1-4
D gene: NA
clone size: NA
V gene: TRBV7-9
CDR3 protein: CASSPGRMELFF
CDR3 DNA: TGTGCCAGCAGCCCCGGCAGGATGGAACTGTTTTTT

J gene: TRBJ2-7
D gene: NA
clone size: many
V gene: TRBV12-3/TRBV12-4
CDR3 protein: CASRGLGYEQYF
CDR3 DNA: TGTGCCAGCAGGGGACTGGGCTACGAGCAGTACTTC

J gene: TRBJ2-7
D gene: TRBD1
clone size: few
V gene: TRBV9
CDR3 protein: CASSEGQADSYEQYF
CDR3 DNA: TGTGCCAGCAGCGAGGGACAGGCCGACTCCTACGAGCAGTACTTC

J gene: TRBJ2-5
D gene: TRBD2
clone size: many
V gene: TRBV12-3/TRBV12-4
CDR3 protein: CASRPGTSVKETQYF
CDR3 DNA: TGTGCCAGCAGACCCGGGACTAGCGTTAAAGAGACCCAGTACTTC

J gene: TRBJ2-5
D gene: NA
clone size: once
V gene: TRBV7-3
CDR3 protein: CASSSQGGLQETQYF
CDR3 DNA: TGTGCCAGCAGCTCTCAAGGGGGTTTACAAGAGACCCAGTACTTC

J gene: TRBJ2-1
D gene: NA
clone size: few
V gene: TRBV3-1
CDR3 protein: CASSPPVLGDLSYNEQFF
CDR3 DNA: TGTGCCAGCAGCCCCCCTGTACTGGGGGATCTCTCCTACAATGAGCAGTTCTTC

J gene: TRBJ2-7
D gene: NA
clone size: NA
V gene: TRBV24-1
CDR3 protein: CATSDRNYEQYF
CDR3 DNA: TGTGCCACCAGTGACAGAAACTACGAGCAGTACTTC

J gene: TRBJ2-7
D gene: NA
clone size: few
V gene: TRBV28
CDR3 protein: CASTLSSSYEQYF
CDR3 DNA: TGTGCCAGCACCCTTTCCTCCTCCTACGAGCAGTACTTC

J gene: TRBJ2-7
D gene: TRBD1
clone size: NA
V gene: TRBV5-1
CDR3 protein: CASSDSPPGQGYEQYF
CDR3 DNA: TGCGCCAGCAGCGACTCCCCACCGGGACAGGGTTACGAGCAGTACTTC

J gene: TRBJ2-2
D gene: NA
clone size: many
V gene: TRBV6-5
CDR3 protein: CASSDASGELFF
CDR3 DNA: TGTGCCAGCAGTGATGCCTCCGGGGAGCTGTTTTTT

J gene: TRBJ2-3
D gene: TRBD1
clone size: few
V gene: TRBV29-1
CDR3 protein: CSVRPDRGIVDTQYF
CDR3 DNA: TGCAGCGTTCGGCCGGACAGGGGGATTGTAGATACGCAGTATTTT

J gene: TRBJ2-7
D gene: NA
clone size: few
V gene: TRBV5-1
CDR3 protein: CASSLVWGYEQYF
CDR3 DNA: TGCGCCAGCAGCTTGGTATGGGGCTACGAGCAGTACTTC

J gene: TRBJ2-5
D gene: TRBD2
clone size: NA
V gene: TRBV12-3/TRBV12-4
CDR3 protein: CASSPRLAGGPWQETQYF
CDR3 DNA: TGTGCCAGCAGTCCCCGTCTAGCGGGGGGGCCTTGGCAAGAGACCCAGTACTTC